Listed here is a single T cell receptor beta chain. Its antigen is still unknown. This entry is derived from a study of cytomegalovirus exposure and HLA in healthy donors. Study results and caveats: There were reportedly fewer N-insertions in an Asian-associated ancestry cluster than the roughly 700-donor mean, in a later analysis. Other equally common chains were less clonally expanded than HLA-associated TCR beta chains, a later analysis showed. CMV serostatus stood as the only immune exposure information on hand.

J lost 0 bases, V lost 3 bases, and 9 bases had no gene match. CDR3 length: 17 amino acids. CDR1 and CDR2 (germline): SGHRS, YFSETQ. Unrecorded immune exposures were likely, despite nominal health at sampling. Primers included in the PCR were 60 Vbeta and 13 Jbeta primers. Only in-frame clones appear in the TCRdb table, and some are missing; sequencing was by immunoSEQ multiplex PCR. The sample shows fewer than 150,000 clones, 80% of them seen only once. This TCR was sampled from a female donor in good health and CMV-seropositive. Sequencing input: PBMCs. The chain joins TRBV5-1 to TRBJ2-1; TRBD1 aligns across 7 bases. CDR3 sequence (DNA): TGCGCCAGCAGCTCCGGAATACAGGGGCGCTCCTACAATGAGCAGTTCTTC. Its protein product is CASSSGIQGRSYNEQFF.